These 9 T cell receptor beta chains originate from one sample sequenced in a study of post-analysis software for immune sequencing data. Incorporated into the TCR beta cDNA libraries were unique molecular identifiers, which served to reduce PCR and sequencing biases. TCRdb reanalysed the PCR reads using MiXCR and keeps one entry per CDR3 protein. The data hold a few hundred thousand distinct CDR3 sequences, with approximately 42% observed a single time. Their target antigens are unknown. Study-wide points: About five TRBV segments, including TRBV5-6, TRBV5-1 and TRBV20-1, were more frequent in patients than controls.

The sequenced sample was blood. These receptors originate from a girl aged 2 to 10 with multiple sclerosis.

This clonotype showed up many times. The chain joins TRBV29-1 to TRBJ2-1, with 11 bases lining up with TRBD2. Trimming took 3 bases from V and 3 from J; bases not matched to a gene: 4. Germline values: CDR1 SQVTM, CDR2 ANQGSEA. The length of the CDR3 is 15 residues. This chain's CDR3 is CSVDKLAGVYNEQFF. The CDR3 DNA reads TGCAGCGTTGATAAACTAGCGGGGGTCTACAATGAGCAGTTCTTC.

This clonotype has more than one count but fewer than ten. The J gene is TRBJ2-5, the V gene TRBV18; 8 nucleotides align to TRBD2. TRBJ2-7 matches the DNA end more closely, so the J call is doubtful. The CDR3 is made up of 14 amino acids. Germline V lookup: CDR1 KGHSH, CDR2 LQKENI. The CDR3 sequence is CASSPLAGGNEQYF. The CDR3 DNA reads as TGTGCCAGCTCACCATTGGCGGGAGGCAACGAGCAGTACTTC.

This chain uses TRBV5-1 with TRBJ2-1, with 9 bases lining up with TRBD1. The CDR3 is 15 residues long. V gave up 3 bases and J gave up 2 bases; unmatched junction bases: 3. Germline loops: CDR1 SGHRS, CDR2 YFSETQ. CDR3 bases: TGCGCCAGCAGCTCAAGGACAGGGGCCTACAATGAGCAGTTCTTC. It translates to CASSSRTGAYNEQFF.

This chain connects TRBV29-1 to TRBJ1-1, with unresolved D. Germline lookup yields CDR1 SQVTM and CDR2 ANQGSEA. V was clipped by 7 bases and J by 0 bases, with 15 bases between them. The CDR3 runs to 14 residues. Written as DNA, the CDR3 is TGCAGCGCTGTAACATTAACAGTGAACACTGAAGCTTTCTTT. Amino acid sequence: CSAVTLTVNTEAFF.

This clonotype was detected only a few times. V is TRBV20-1 and J is TRBJ1-2, with 8 bases aligning to TRBD1. There are 13 residues in the CDR3. Germline trimming cut 5 bases from V and 6 bases from J; bases unmatched to any gene: 8. Germline loops: CDR1 DFQATT, CDR2 SNEGSKA (reference sequence). The CDR3 coding sequence is TGCAGTGCTCTTTCCGGACAGGGCCATGGCTACACCTTC. It is translated as CSALSGQGHGYTF.

The V call is TRBV20-1, the J call TRBJ2-1; D remains ambiguous. There are 14 residues in the CDR3. V was shortened by 5 bases and J by 8 bases, with 19 bases between the two germline ends. Germline values: CDR1 DFQATT, CDR2 SNEGSKA (reference sequence). The CDR3 DNA reads as TGCAGTGCTGAAACCGGGCCGGAGATTCATGAGCAGTTCTTC. This gives the protein CSAETGPEIHEQFF.

CDR3 region: CAISVYRDNYGYTF. Here the CDR3 DNA reads TGTGCCATCAGTGTTTATCGGGACAACTATGGCTACACCTTC. V gene TRBV10-3 combines with J gene TRBJ1-2, with a weak D call TRBD1 (5 bases). V lost 4 bases and J lost 2, with 11 bases in between. Germline CDR1 reads ENHRY; CDR2 reads SYGVKD. The CDR3 has 14 residues.

With respect to this clonotype: One end of the junction is discordant with germline, which a read error may explain. V gene TRBV12-3 or TRBV12-4 combines with J gene TRBJ2-7; D unclear. The last part of the DNA fits TRBJ2-5 better; the J call may be wrong. The CDR3 spans 11 residues. This CDR3 is CTSSLQETQYF. The CDR3 nucleotides read TGTACCAGCAGTTTACAAGAGACCCAGTACTTC.

This chain uses TRBV20-1 with TRBJ2-1; tentative D call: TRBD1 (5 bases). V shed 3 bases and J shed 3 bases, with 15 bases lying between them. Germline CDR1 is DFQATT and CDR2 is SNEGSKA (reference sequence). The CDR3 sequence is 15 residues long. The DNA of the CDR3 is TGCAGTGCTAGTAGGGTAGGGGCCATCTACAATGAGCAGTTCTTC. This codes for CSASRVGAIYNEQFF.